The clone carrying this T cell receptor (beta chain) was counted only a few times. Its antigen is not known. This specimen comes from a study of radiation and T cells in renal cell carcinoma. Points from the study as a whole: Top tumor clonotypes rose in blood 2 weeks post-radiation, then contracted. No pretreatment tumor biopsies were available for baseline clonotypes.

V lost 1 base, J lost 2 bases, and 4 bases stayed unmatched. The germline CDR1 and CDR2 sequences are MNHEY and SVGAGI. The length of the CDR3 is 15 residues. The data were produced by immunoSEQ multiplex PCR, yet TCRdb's version contains in-frame clones alone and is incomplete. The sample includes about 130,000 clones, approximately 82% of them seen just once. Time point in this sample: baseline pretreatment blood. Specified treatment: 15 Gy SBRT to primary tumor, nephrectomy 4 weeks later. The chain uses TRBV6-5 and TRBJ2-5; 7 positions match TRBD2. The source was blood, collected from a patient whose treatment included radiotherapy and nephrectomy. The sequence derives from a woman aged 55-70 years with renal cell carcinoma. CDR3 protein: CASSYLTSRQETQYF. The CDR3 region has the DNA TGTGCCAGCAGTTACTTGACTAGCAGACAAGAGACCCAGTACTTC.